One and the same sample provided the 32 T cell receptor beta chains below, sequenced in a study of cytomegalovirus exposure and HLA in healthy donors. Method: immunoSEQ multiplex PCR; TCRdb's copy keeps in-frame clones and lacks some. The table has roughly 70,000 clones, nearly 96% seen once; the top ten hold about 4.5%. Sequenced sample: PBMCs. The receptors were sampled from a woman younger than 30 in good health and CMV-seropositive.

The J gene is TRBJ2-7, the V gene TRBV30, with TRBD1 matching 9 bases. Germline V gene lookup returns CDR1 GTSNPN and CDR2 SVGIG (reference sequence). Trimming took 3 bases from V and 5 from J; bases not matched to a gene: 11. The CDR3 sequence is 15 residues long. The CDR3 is CAWREGPGQGHEQYF. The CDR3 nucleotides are TGTGCCTGGAGGGAAGGACCGGGACAGGGCCACGAGCAGTACTTC.

CDR3 nucleotide sequence: TGTGCCAGCAGTCCTTGGGGAGGGCCCCAGCATTTT. This sequence encodes CASSPWGGPQHF. The chain links TRBV6-5 to TRBJ1-5, with no clear D. The CDR3 is 12 residues long. Germline V gene lookup returns CDR1 MNHEY and CDR2 SVGAGI. V gave up 5 bases and J gave up 9 bases, with 11 bases separating them.

The CDR3 reads CASRRGQIQETQYF. The CDR3 bases are TGTGCCAGCAGGAGGGGACAGATCCAAGAGACCCAGTACTTC. The J gene is TRBJ2-5, the V gene TRBV6-5; 7 bases are shared with TRBD1. J lost 1 base, V lost 6 bases, and 5 bases had no gene match. Germline V gene sequence: CDR1 MNHEY, CDR2 SVGAGI. The CDR3 contains 14 residues.

CDR3: CASSLGLTGNQPQHF. As DNA, the CDR3 is TGTGCCAGCAGCTTAGGGTTGACAGGGAACCAGCCCCAGCATTTT. The chain combines TRBV7-9 with TRBJ1-5, with 7 bases aligning to TRBD1. J was trimmed by 7 bases and V by 1 base; bases with no gene match: 7. This CDR3 region has 15 residues. Germline assignment: CDR1 SEHNR and CDR2 FQNEAQ (reference sequence). Complete variable domain (other parts from reference TRBV7-9 and TRBJ1-5): DTGVSQNPRHKITKRGQNVTFRCDPISEHNRLYWYRQTLGQGPEFLTYFQNEAQLEKSRLLSDRFSAERPKGSFSTLEIQRTEQGDSAMYLCASSLGLTGNQPQHFGDGTRLSIL.

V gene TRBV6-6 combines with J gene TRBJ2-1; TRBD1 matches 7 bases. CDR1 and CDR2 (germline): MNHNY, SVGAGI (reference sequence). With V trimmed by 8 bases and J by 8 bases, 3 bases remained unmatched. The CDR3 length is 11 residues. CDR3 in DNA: TGTGCCAGCCGACAGGGCTATGAGCAGTTCTTC. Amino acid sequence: CASRQGYEQFF.

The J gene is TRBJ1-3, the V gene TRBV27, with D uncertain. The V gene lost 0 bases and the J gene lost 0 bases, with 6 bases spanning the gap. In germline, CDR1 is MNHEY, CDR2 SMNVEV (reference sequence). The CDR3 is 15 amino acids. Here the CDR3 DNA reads TGTGCCAGCAGTTTATCCCTGGCCTCTGGAAACACCATATATTTT. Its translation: CASSLSLASGNTIYF.

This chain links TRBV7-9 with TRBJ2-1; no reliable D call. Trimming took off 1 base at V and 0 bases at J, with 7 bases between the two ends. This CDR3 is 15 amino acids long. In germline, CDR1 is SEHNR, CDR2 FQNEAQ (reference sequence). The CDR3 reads CASSLDSYSYNEQFF. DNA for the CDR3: TGTGCCAGCAGCTTAGACAGCTACTCCTACAATGAGCAGTTCTTC.

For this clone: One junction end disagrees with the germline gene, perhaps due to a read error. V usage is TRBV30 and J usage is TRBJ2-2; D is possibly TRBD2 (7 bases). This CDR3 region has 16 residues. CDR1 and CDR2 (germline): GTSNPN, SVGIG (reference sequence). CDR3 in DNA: TGTGCCTGGGGTGTTAGGGGCAGGGGAGGGGCCGGGGAGCTGTTTTTT. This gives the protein CAWGVRGRGGAGELFF.

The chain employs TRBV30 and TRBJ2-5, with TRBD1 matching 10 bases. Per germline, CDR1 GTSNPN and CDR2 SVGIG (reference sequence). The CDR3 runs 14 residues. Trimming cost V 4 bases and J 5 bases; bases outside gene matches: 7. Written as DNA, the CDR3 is TGTGCCTGGAATGGGGACAGGGGATTTGAGACCCAGTACTTC. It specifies CAWNGDRGFETQYF.

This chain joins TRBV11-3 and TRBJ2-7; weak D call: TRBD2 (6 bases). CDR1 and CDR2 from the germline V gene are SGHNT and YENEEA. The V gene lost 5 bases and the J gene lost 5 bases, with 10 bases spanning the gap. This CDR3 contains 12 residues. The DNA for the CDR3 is TGTGCCAGCAGCCAGGACTACGACGAGCAGTACTTC. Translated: CASSQDYDEQYF.

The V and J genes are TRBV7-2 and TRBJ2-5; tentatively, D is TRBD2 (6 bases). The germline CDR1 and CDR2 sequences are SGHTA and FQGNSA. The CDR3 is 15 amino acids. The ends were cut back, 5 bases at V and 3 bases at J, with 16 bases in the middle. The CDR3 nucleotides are TGTGCCAGCAGCCCCCACGCCGGGAGAAAAGAGACCCAGTACTTC. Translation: CASSPHAGRKETQYF.

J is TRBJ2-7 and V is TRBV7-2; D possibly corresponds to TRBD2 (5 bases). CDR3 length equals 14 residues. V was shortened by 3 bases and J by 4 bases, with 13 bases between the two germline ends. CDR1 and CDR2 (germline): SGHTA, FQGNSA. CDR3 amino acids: CASSLEVLGYEQYF. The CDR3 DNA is TGTGCCAGCAGCTTGGAGGTCCTTGGGTACGAGCAGTACTTC.

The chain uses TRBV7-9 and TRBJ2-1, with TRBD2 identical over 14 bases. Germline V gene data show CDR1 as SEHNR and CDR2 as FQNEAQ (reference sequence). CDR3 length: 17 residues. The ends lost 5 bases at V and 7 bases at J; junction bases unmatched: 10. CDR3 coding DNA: TGTGCCAGCAGCCGTTGGGGGACTAGCGGGAGAAAGAATGAGCAGTTCTTC. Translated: CASSRWGTSGRKNEQFF.

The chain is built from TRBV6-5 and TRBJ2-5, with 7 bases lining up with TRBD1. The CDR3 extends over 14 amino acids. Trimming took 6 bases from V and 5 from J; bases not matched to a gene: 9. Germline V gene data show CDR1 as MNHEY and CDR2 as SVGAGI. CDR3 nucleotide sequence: TGTGCCAGCAGATTCACAGGGGTAGGGGAGACCCAGTACTTC. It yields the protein CASRFTGVGETQYF.

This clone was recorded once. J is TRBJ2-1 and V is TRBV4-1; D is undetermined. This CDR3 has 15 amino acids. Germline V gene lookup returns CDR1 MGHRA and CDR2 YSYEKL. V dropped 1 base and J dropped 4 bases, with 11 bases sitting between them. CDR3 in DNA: TGCGCCAGCAGCCAAGTCGGTCGATCTTACAATGAGCAGTTCTTC. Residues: CASSQVGRSYNEQFF.

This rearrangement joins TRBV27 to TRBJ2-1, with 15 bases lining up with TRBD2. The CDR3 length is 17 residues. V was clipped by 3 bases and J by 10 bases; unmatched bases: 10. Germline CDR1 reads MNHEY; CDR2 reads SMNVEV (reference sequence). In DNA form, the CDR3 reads TGTGCCAGCAGTTTTTTTGGTGGACTAGCGGGAGGGGCCGAGCAGTTCTTC. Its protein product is CASSFFGGLAGGAEQFF.

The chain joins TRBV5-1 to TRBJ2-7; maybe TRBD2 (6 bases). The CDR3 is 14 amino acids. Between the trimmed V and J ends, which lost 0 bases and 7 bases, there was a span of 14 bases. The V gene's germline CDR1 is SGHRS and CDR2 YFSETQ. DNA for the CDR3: TGCGCCAGCAGCTTGGATAGCGGTCTTCAGGAGCAGTACTTC. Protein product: CASSLDSGLQEQYF.

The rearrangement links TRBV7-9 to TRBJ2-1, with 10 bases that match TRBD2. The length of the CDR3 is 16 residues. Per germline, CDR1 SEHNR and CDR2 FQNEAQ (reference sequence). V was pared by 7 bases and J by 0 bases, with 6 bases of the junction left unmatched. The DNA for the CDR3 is TGTGCCAGCACCCCACTAGCGGGGAGCTCCTACAATGAGCAGTTCTTC. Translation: CASTPLAGSSYNEQFF.

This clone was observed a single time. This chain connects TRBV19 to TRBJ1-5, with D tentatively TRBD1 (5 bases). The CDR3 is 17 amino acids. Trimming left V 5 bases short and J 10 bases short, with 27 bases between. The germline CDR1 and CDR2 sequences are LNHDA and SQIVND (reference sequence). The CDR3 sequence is CASSPPFGQMLGKPQHF. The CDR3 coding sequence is TGTGCCAGTAGTCCCCCGTTCGGACAAATGTTGGGAAAACCCCAGCATTTT.

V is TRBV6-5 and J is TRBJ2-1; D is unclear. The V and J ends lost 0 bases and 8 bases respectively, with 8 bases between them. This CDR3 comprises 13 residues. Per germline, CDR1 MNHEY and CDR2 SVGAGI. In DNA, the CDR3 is TGTGCCAGCAGTTACTCCAAATCCCATGAGCAGTTCTTC. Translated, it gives CASSYSKSHEQFF.

The CDR3 protein is CAWMTRPDTGELFF. In DNA form, the CDR3 reads TGTGCCTGGATGACAAGGCCTGACACCGGGGAGCTGTTTTTT. The genes are TRBV30 and TRBJ2-2, with D unresolved. There are 14 residues in the CDR3. CDR1 is GTSNPN and CDR2 is SVGIG in the germline V gene (reference sequence). Trimming took 4 bases from V and 3 from J, leaving 12 bases between them.

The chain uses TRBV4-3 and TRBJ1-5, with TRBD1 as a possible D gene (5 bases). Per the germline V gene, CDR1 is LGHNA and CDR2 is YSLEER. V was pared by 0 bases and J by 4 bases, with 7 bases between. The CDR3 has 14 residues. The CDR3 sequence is CASSQEYRNQPQHF. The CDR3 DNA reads TGCGCCAGCAGCCAAGAGTACAGGAATCAGCCCCAGCATTTT.

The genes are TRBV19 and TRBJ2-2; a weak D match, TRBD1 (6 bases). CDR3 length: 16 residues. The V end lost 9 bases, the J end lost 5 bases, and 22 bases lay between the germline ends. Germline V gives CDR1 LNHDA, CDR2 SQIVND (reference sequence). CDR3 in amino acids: CASIDTGTRFTGELFF. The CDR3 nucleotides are TGTGCCAGCATAGATACCGGGACAAGGTTTACCGGGGAGCTGTTTTTT.

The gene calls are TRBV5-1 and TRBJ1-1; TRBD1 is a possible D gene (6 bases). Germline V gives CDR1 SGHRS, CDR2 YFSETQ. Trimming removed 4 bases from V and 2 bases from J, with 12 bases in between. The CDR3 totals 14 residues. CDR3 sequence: CASSPGTLNTEAFF. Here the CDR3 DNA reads TGCGCCAGCAGCCCCGGGACATTAAACACTGAAGCTTTCTTT.

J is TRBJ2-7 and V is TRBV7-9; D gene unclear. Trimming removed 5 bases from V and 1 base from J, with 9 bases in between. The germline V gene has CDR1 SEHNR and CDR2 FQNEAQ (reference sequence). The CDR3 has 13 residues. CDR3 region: CASSVATSYEQYF. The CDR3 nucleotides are TGTGCCAGCAGCGTCGCCACATCCTACGAGCAGTACTTC.

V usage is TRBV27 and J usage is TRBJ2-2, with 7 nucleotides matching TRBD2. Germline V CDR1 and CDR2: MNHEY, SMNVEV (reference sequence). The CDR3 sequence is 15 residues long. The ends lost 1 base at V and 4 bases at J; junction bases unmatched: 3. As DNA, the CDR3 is TGTGCCAGCAGTTTATGGGGGGGAGGCACCGGGGAGCTGTTTTTT. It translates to CASSLWGGGTGELFF.

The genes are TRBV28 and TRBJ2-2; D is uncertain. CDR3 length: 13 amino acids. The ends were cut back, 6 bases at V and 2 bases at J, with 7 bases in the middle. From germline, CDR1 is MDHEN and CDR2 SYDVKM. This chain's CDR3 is CASSPINTGELFF. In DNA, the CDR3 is TGTGCCAGCAGCCCCATTAACACCGGGGAGCTGTTTTTT.

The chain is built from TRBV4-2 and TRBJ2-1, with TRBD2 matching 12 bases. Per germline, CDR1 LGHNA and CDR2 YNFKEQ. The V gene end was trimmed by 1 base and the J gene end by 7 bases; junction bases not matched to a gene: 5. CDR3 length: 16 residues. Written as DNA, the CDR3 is TGTGCCAGCAGCCAAGGACTAGCGGGAGCTCAGAATGAGCAGTTCTTC. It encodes CASSQGLAGAQNEQFF.

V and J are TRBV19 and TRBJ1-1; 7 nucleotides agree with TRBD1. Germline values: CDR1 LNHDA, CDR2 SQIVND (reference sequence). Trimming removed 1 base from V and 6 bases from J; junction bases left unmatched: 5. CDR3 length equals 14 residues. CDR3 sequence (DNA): TGTGCCAGTAGTATAGTAAGGGACAGCCCTGAAGCTTTCTTT. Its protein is CASSIVRDSPEAFF.

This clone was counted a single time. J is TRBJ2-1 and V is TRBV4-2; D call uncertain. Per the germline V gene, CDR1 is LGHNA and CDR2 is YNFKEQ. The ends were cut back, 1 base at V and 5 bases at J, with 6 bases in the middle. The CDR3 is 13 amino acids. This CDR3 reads CASSQGLNNEQFF. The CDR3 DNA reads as TGTGCCAGCAGCCAAGGACTGAACAATGAGCAGTTCTTC.

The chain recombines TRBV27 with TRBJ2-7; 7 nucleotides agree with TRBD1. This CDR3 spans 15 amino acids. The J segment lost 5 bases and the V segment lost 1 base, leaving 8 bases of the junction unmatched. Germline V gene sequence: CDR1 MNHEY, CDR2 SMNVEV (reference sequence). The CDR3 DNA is TGTGCCAGCAGTTTATTGACAGGGATACGAAACGAGCAGTACTTC. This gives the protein CASSLLTGIRNEQYF.

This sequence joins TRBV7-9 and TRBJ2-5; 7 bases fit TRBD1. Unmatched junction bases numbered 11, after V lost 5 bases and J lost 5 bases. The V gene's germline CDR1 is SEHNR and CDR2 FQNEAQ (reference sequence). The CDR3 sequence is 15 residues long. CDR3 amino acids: CASSPDTGVGETQYF. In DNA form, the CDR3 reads TGTGCCAGCAGCCCGGATACAGGGGTAGGGGAGACCCAGTACTTC.